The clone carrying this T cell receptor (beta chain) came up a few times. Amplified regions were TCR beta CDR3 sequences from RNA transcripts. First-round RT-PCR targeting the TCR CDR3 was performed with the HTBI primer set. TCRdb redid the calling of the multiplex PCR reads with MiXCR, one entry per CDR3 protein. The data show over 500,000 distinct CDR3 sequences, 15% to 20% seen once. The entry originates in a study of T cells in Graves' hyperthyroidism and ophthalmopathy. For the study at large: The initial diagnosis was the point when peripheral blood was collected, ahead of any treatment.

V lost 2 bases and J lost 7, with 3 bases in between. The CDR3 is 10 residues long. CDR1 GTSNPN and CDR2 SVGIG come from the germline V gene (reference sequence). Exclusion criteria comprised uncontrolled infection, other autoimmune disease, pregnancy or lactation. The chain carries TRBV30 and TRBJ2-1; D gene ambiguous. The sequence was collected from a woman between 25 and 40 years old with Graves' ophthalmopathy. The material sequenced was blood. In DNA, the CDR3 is TGTGCCTGGAGTAATAATGAGCAGTTCTTC. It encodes CAWSNNEQFF.